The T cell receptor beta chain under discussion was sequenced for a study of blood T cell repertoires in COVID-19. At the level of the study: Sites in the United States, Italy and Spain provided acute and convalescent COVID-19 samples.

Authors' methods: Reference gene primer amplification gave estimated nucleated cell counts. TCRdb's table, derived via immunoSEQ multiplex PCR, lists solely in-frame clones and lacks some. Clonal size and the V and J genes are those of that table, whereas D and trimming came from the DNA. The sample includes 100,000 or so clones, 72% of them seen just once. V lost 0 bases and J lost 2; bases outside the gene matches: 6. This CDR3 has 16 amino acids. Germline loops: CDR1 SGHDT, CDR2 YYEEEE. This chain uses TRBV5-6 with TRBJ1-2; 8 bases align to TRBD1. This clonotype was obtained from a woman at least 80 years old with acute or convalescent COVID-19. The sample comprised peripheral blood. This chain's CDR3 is CASSLGTGRYNYGYTF. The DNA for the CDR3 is TGTGCCAGCAGCTTGGGGACAGGGCGATACAACTATGGCTACACCTTC.